The sample holds one count of the clone carrying this T cell receptor (beta chain). The data were taken from a study of T cell clones after liver transplantation. Clones were sequenced by immunoSEQ multiplex PCR, and TCRdb holds only the in-frame ones, with some missing. The sample holds around 9,300 clones, around 72% seen once. J gave up 5 bases and V 7 bases, and 5 bases lay outside the gene matches. This CDR3 has 13 amino acids. Germline V gene lookup returns CDR1 SGDLS and CDR2 YYNGEE. This clonotype was obtained from a human patient who received a liver transplant. Some of these T cells may belong to the graft donor. Sequences were derived from CD8+ T cells from blood, sampled at the approximately 16-month timepoint. The rearrangement joins TRBV9 to TRBJ2-1; TRBD2 matches 8 bases. This CDR3 is CASSGLGNNEQFF. The CDR3 DNA sequence: TGTGCCAGCTCGGGACTAGGGAACAATGAGCAGTTCTTC.